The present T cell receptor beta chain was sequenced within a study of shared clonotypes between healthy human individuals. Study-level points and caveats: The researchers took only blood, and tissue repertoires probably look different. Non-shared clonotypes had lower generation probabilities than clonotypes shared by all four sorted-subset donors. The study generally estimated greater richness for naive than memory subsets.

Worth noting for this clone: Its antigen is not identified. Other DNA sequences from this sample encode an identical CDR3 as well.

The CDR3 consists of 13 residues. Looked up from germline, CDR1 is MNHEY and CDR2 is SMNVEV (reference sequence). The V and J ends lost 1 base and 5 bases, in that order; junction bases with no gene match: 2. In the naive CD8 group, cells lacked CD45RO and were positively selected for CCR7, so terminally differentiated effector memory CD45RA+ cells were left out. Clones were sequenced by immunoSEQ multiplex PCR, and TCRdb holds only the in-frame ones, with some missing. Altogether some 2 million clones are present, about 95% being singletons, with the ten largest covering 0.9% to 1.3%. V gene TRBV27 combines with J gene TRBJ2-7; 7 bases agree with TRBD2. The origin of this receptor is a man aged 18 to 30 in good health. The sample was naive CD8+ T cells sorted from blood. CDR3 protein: CASSLWGGDEQYF. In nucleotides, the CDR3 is TGTGCCAGCAGTTTATGGGGGGGGGACGAGCAGTACTTC.